This section outlines one T cell receptor (beta chain) sequence together with its context. Antigen unknown. The CDR3 covers 16 residues. Germline CDR1 MDHEN, CDR2 SYDVKM. Trimming removed 5 bases at V and 0 bases at J, with 15 bases between. The PCR used 60 Vbeta and 13 Jbeta primers. Assay: immunoSEQ multiplex PCR; the TCRdb copy retains only in-frame clones and omits some. Of about 190,000 clones in the sample, around 75% are singletons; the top ten hold 4.5% to 7.5%. This sample stems from a study of cytomegalovirus exposure and HLA in healthy donors. Study findings and constraints: For TCR beta chains, V- and J-gene trimming was later linked to a missense DCLRE1C variant. When a later analysis compared HLA-associated TCR beta chains with equally common others, the HLA-associated chains turned out to be more clonally expanded and to have lower generation probabilities. Exclusion as indistinguishable affected some V segments, including TRBV6-2 and TRBV6-3.

The sequenced material came from PBMCs. The J gene is TRBJ2-3, the V gene TRBV28, with a weak D call TRBD2 (6 bases). The receptor comes from a woman in her 30s in good health and CMV-seropositive. The CDR3 DNA follows: TGTGCCAGCAGTCTAAAAAGTGGGGGGAGCACAGATACGCAGTATTTT. This encodes CASSLKSGGSTDTQYF.